This T cell receptor beta chain was retrieved from a study of vaccination and CD4 T cells after COVID-19. Study overall: The authors exposed cells to overlapping spike peptides derived from SARS-CoV-2, HCoV-NL63, HCoV-OC43 and HCoV-229E. Notes on the study in general: In convalescent patients, 304 of 307 vaccine-specific clones were spike mono-reactive. In convalescent patients, a median about 89% of reactive clones appeared only post-vaccination.

This clonotype qualifies as large (0.1 to 1%). As yet, its antigen is unknown. Scientists ran DNA taken from cultured CD4+ T cells through the Oncomine TCR Beta short-read assay for sequencing. Genomic DNA was isolated from cultured CD4+ T cells. TCRdb used MiXCR to reprocess the PCR reads, holding one entry per CDR3 protein. This sample yields about 20,000 distinct CDR3 sequences, of which around 44% are seen a single time; approximately 15% belongs to the top ten. Looked up from germline, CDR1 is MNHEY and CDR2 is SVGEGT. V was trimmed by 5 bases and J by 0 bases, leaving 14 bases between them. The CDR3 is 16 residues long. Treatment in this sample: approximately 9-day PBMC culture with coronavirus spike peptide pools or control peptides (ViraFEST assay).

This chain connects TRBV6-2 or TRBV6-3 to TRBJ2-4; a possible D gene is TRBD1 (6 bases). Sequenced material: CD4+ T cells from blood, cultured in vitro. This TCR was sampled from a human donor who had recovered from COVID-19. CDR3 bases: TGTGCCAGCAGTCCCGTAGACAGGCTAGCCAAAAACATTCAGTACTTC. Its protein product is CASSPVDRLAKNIQYF.